What follows are 8 T cell receptor beta chains derived from one specimen sequenced in a study of T-cell reconstitution after alpha-beta-depleted transplantation in children. Molecular barcoding with unique molecular identifiers was used for the TCRbeta library. TCRdb fed the PCR reads into MiXCR, producing one record per CDR3 protein. The table includes about 590,000 distinct CDR3 sequences, 13% detected once. The sequenced sample was PBMCs, mostly from graft donor cells, obtained 360 days after TCRalphabeta/CD19-depleted stem cell transplant. The receptors were gathered from a male patient younger than 18 who had a stem cell transplant for acute myeloid leukemia, so the T cells may come from the graft donor.

In its sample, this clonotype was seen many times. The chain carries TRBV7-8 and TRBJ2-2, with 11 bases matching TRBD2. CDR3 length equals 15 residues. Per the germline V gene, CDR1 is SGHVS and CDR2 is FQNEAQ. V was clipped by 5 bases and J by 4 bases; unmatched bases: 3. CDR3: CASSPLAGGTGELFF. CDR3 DNA: TGTGCCAGCAGCCCCCTAGCGGGAGGCACCGGGGAGCTGTTTTTT.

This clonotype has just a few counts. The rearrangement uses TRBV28 and TRBJ1-4; 7 nucleotides agree with TRBD1. The ends lost 5 bases at V and 5 bases at J; junction bases unmatched: 8. CDR1 is MDHEN, CDR2 SYDVKM, per germline. This CDR3 has 15 amino acids. In nucleotides, the CDR3 is TGTGCCAGCAGTACGAGGACAGGCCAGAATGAAAAACTGTTTTTT. Translating it yields CASSTRTGQNEKLFF. Looking up the rest from reference TRBV28 and TRBJ1-4 gives the full variable domain: DVKVTQSSRYLVKRTGEKVFLECVQDMDHENMFWYRQDPGLGLRLIYFSYDVKMKEKGDIPEGYSVSREKKERFSLILESASTNQTSMYLCASSTRTGQNEKLFFGSGTQLSVL.

A few counts support this clonotype. The gene calls are TRBV7-9 and TRBJ2-7, with 8 bases lining up with TRBD2. The trim removed 8 bases at V and 1 base at J, leaving 7 bases unmatched. Germline lookup yields CDR1 SEHNR and CDR2 FQNEAQ (reference sequence). This CDR3 contains 14 residues. The CDR3 DNA follows: TGTGCCAGCGGTAGCCGGGGGGGTTCCTACGAGCAGTACTTC. Protein sequence: CASGSRGGSYEQYF.

Only a few counts were recorded for this clonotype. This rearrangement joins TRBV10-3 to TRBJ2-7, with TRBD1 as a possible D gene (6 bases). Germline loops: CDR1 ENHRY, CDR2 SYGVKD. This CDR3 region has 15 residues. The V end was cut by 5 bases, the J end by 2 bases, with 16 bases between. The CDR3 DNA follows: TGTGCCATCAGTCCACAGGGAATTACGGCCTACGAGCAGTACTTC. It translates to CAISPQGITAYEQYF.

There are many counts of this clonotype. In DNA, the CDR3 is TGTGCCAGCAGCTCGGACAGTGGGCCGGAGGAGCAGTTCTTC. The encoded protein is CASSSDSGPEEQFF. This sequence joins TRBV5-6 and TRBJ2-1; perhaps TRBD1 as D (6 bases). The germline CDR1 and CDR2 sequences are SGHDT and YYEEEE. The CDR3 is 14 residues long. Deletions cut 3 bases from V and 10 bases from J, with 17 bases between.

This clonotype was seen only a few times. This chain joins TRBV5-6 and TRBJ2-7, with D uncertain. Trimming left V 1 base short and J 6 bases short, with 8 bases between. Germline V gene lookup returns CDR1 SGHDT and CDR2 YYEEEE. The CDR3 consists of 12 residues. The CDR3 coding sequence is TGTGCCAGCAGCTTGACGAGAGTCGAGCAGTACTTC. Protein product: CASSLTRVEQYF. The full variable domain, in which reference TRBV5-6 and TRBJ2-7 provide the parts outside the CDR3, is DAGVTQSPTHLIKTRGQQVTLRCSPKSGHDTVSWYQQALGQGPQFIFQYYEEEERQRGNFPDRFSGHQFPNYSSELNVNALLLGDSALYLCASSLTRVEQYFGPGTRLTVT.

Only a few counts were recorded for this clonotype. The rearrangement uses TRBV29-1 and TRBJ2-7; either TRBD1 or TRBD2 may supply D (5 bases each). The CDR3 totals 13 residues. Trimming took 5 bases from V and 0 from J, leaving 11 bases between them. Germline V gene lookup returns CDR1 SQVTM and CDR2 ANQGSEA. Written as DNA, the CDR3 is TGCAGCGTTACGGGACGTTTCTCCTACGAGCAGTACTTC. Translating gives CSVTGRFSYEQYF.

The V and J genes are TRBV28 and TRBJ2-5; 8 bases are a match to TRBD2. The CDR3 consists of 14 residues. In germline, CDR1 is MDHEN, CDR2 SYDVKM. The V segment lost 8 bases and the J segment 5 bases; nucleotides outside the gene matches: 10. The CDR3 sequence: CASDDGGAWETQYF. The CDR3 bases are TGTGCCAGCGACGACGGGGGGGCCTGGGAGACCCAGTACTTC.